A selection of T cell receptor beta chains follows, all from one sample in a study of T cell responses to AZD1222 COVID-19 vaccine. The table came from immunoSEQ multiplex PCR; TCRdb's copy has only in-frame clones and leaves some out. Among 130,000 or so clones listed, approximately 95% were seen once. Sequencing was performed on peripheral blood, taken on day 0 of MenACWY control vaccination. Receptors were obtained from an adult in good health. Both conserved end residues are part of each CDR3. Fields, in order: V gene, clone size, D gene, J gene, CDR3 DNA, CDR3 protein. D genes are given only for firm matches. The listing skips clone size in some rows; elsewhere it reads once, few, many or a size class.

>TRBV23-1|-|TRBD1|TRBJ1-4
TGCGCCAGCAGAGGGACAGGGGAATTTGAAAAACTGTTTTTT
CASRGTGEFEKLFF
>TRBV4-2|once|-|TRBJ1-5
TGTGCCAGCAGCCGGGTCCCGGCGGACCAGCCCCAGCATTTT
CASSRVPADQPQHF
>TRBV25-1|few|-|TRBJ1-1
TGTGCCAGCAGATGGGGGTACGACGCTGAAGCTTTCTTT
CASRWGYDAEAFF
>TRBV7-2|-|TRBD1|TRBJ1-5
TGTGCCAGCAGGGACAGGGCGAGCAATCAGCCCCAGCATTTT
CASRDRASNQPQHF
>TRBV28|-|-|TRBJ1-4
TGTGCCAGCAGTGTAGGGCTTACTAATGAAAAACTGTTTTTT
CASSVGLTNEKLFF
>TRBV7-2|-|-|TRBJ1-1
TGTGCCCGTAACCCAACGAACACTGAAGCTTTCTTT
CARNPTNTEAFF
>TRBV2|-|-|TRBJ1-2
TGTGCCAGCAGAGTCGAGGGGTCTGCTGGCTACACCTTC
CASRVEGSAGYTF
>TRBV7-9|-|-|TRBJ2-5
TGTGCCAGCAGCCTGGCTTTCTCGACACCCTACCAAGAGACCCAGTACTTC
CASSLAFSTPYQETQYF
>TRBV5-4|-|TRBD2|TRBJ2-3
TGTGCCAGCAGCTCCCGACTAGCACAAACAGATACGCAGTATTTT
CASSSRLAQTDTQYF
>TRBV6-5|once|-|TRBJ1-4
TGTGCCAGCAGTTACCGGGGGGATAATGAAAAACTGTTTTTT
CASSYRGDNEKLFF
>TRBV30|-|-|TRBJ2-5
TGTGCCTGGAGTTCGGGACTCCAAGAGACCCAGTACTTC
CAWSSGLQETQYF
>TRBV7-9|-|TRBD1|TRBJ1-1
TGTGCCAGCAGCTTAGAGGGGGCAGGTGAAGCTTTCTTT
CASSLEGAGEAFF
>TRBV5-1|-|TRBD1|TRBJ1-1
TGCGCCAGCAGCTTGGACAGGGAGGGGGCTTGGAACACTGAAGCTTTCTTT
CASSLDREGAWNTEAFF
>TRBV5-6|-|-|TRBJ1-3
TGTGCCAGCAGCCGCGGAAACACCATATATTTT
CASSRGNTIYF
>TRBV12-3/TRBV12-4|-|-|TRBJ1-2
TGTGCCAGCAGTTTAGCGCAAGGAGGCTACACCTTC
CASSLAQGGYTF
>TRBV5-1|-|-|TRBJ2-3
TGCGCCAGCAGCTTCCCGGGATCTCCAGATACGCAGTATTTT
CASSFPGSPDTQYF
>TRBV7-3|-|-|TRBJ1-2
TGTGCCAGCAGCCTCAACTATGGCTACACCTTC
CASSLNYGYTF
>TRBV2|-|-|TRBJ2-4
TGTGCCAGCAGTGTAAGTTATCCTGCCAGGTACTTC
CASSVSYPARYF
>TRBV6-5|once|-|TRBJ2-2
TGTGCCAGCAGTAGCGGGACAGTTAACACCGGGGAGCTGTTTTTT
CASSSGTVNTGELFF
>TRBV7-3|medium-sized|-|TRBJ1-1
TGTGCCAGCAGCTTAGGAGCGACGAACACTGAAGCTTTCTTT
CASSLGATNTEAFF
>TRBV28|-|-|TRBJ1-1
TGTGCCAGCATGATCACAGGGAACACTGAAGCTTTCTTT
CASMITGNTEAFF
>TRBV10-3|-|TRBD1|TRBJ1-2
TGTGCCATCAACGAGGGGGCGGGCTATGGCTACACCTTC
CAINEGAGYGYTF
>TRBV11-2|-|TRBD1|TRBJ2-5
TGTGCCAGCAGCATTAGCAGGGGGCTAGGAGAGACCCAGTACTTC
CASSISRGLGETQYF
>TRBV7-2|-|TRBD1|TRBJ1-3
TGTGCCAGCAGCCCCCGACAGGGTGTCGGAAACACCATATATTTT
CASSPRQGVGNTIYF